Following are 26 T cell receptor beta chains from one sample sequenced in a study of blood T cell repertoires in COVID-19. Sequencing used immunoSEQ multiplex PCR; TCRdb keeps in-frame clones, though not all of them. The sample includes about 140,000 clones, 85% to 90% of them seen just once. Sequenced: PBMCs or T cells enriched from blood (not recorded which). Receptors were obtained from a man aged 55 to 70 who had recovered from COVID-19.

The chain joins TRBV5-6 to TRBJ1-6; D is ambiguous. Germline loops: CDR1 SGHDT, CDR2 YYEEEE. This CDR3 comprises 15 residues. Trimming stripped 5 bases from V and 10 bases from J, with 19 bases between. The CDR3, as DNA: TGTGCCAGCAGGTCGACATCTCCAATCTCATCACCCCTCCACTTT. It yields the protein CASRSTSPISSPLHF.

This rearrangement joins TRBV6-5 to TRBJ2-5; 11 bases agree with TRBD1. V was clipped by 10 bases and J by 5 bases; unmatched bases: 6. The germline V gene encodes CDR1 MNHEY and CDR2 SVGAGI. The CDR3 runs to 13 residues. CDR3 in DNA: TGTGCCACGGACAGGGGGCGAGGTGAGACCCAGTACTTC. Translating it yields CATDRGRGETQYF.

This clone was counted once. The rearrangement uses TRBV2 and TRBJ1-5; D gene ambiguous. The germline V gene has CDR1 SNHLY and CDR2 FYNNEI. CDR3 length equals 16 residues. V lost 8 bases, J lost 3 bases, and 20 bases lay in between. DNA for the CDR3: TGTGCCAGCGGGAGGGCCTGGACCGGCAACAATCAGCCCCAGCATTTT. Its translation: CASGRAWTGNNQPQHF.

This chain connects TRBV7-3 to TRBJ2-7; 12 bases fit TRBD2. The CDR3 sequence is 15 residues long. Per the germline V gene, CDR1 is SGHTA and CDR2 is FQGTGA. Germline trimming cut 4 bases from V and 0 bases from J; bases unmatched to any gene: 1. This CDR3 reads CASSSGLAGSYEQYF. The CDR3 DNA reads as TGTGCCAGCAGCTCGGGACTAGCGGGCTCCTACGAGCAGTACTTC.

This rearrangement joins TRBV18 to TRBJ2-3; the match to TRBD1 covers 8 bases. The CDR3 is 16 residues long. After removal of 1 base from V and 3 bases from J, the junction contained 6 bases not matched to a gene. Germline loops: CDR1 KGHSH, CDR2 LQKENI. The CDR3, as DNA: TGTGCCAGCTCACCACTAGGACAGGGAAGGACAGATACGCAGTATTTT. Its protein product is CASSPLGQGRTDTQYF.

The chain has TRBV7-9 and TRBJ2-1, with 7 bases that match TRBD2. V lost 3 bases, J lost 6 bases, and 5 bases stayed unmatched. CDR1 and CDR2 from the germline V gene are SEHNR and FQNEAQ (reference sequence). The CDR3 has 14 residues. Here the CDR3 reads CASSFSGTSNEQFF. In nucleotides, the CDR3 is TGTGCCAGCAGCTTCAGCGGGACTTCCAATGAGCAGTTCTTC.

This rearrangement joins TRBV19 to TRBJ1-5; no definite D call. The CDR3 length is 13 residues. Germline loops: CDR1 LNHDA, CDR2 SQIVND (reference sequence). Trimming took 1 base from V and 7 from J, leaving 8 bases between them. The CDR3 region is CASSIVTGQPQHF. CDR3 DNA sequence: TGTGCCAGTAGTATAGTTACGGGACAGCCCCAGCATTTT.

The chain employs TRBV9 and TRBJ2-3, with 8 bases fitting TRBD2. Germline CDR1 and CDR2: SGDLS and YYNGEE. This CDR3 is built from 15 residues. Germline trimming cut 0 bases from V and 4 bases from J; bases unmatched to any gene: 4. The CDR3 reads CASSVDRGGPDTQYF. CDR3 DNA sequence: TGTGCCAGCAGCGTAGACCGGGGGGGGCCAGATACGCAGTATTTT.

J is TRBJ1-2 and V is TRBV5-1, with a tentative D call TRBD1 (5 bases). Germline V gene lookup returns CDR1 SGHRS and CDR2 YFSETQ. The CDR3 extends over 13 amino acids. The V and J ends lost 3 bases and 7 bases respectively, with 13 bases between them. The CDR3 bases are TGCGCCAGCAGCTCCCCCCCGGGGGTTGGCTACACCTTC. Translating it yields CASSSPPGVGYTF.

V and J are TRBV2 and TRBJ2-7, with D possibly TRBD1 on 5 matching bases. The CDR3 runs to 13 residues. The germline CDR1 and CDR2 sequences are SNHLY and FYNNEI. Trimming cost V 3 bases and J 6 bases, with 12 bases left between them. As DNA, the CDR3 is TGTGCCAGCAGTGAGGCAGGGCGTTCCGAGCAGTACTTC. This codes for CASSEAGRSEQYF.

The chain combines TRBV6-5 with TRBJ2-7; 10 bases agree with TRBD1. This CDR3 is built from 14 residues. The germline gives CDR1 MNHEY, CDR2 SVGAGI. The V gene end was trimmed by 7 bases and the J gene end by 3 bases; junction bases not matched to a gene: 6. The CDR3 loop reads CASTLRTGGYEQYF. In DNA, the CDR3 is TGTGCCAGCACCCTCCGGACAGGGGGCTACGAGCAGTACTTC.

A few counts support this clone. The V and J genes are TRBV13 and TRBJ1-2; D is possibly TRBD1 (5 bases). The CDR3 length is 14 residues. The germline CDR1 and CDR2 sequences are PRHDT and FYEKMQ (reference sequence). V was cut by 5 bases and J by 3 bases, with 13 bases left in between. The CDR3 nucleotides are TGTGCCAGCAGCCTAACTGGCAGGGACTATGGCTACACCTTC. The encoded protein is CASSLTGRDYGYTF.

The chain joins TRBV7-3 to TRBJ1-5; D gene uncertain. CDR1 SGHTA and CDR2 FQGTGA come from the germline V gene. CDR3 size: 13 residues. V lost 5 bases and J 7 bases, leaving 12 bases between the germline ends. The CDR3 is CASSSGVGQPQHF. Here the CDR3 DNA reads TGTGCCAGCAGCAGCGGGGTTGGGCAGCCCCAGCATTTT.

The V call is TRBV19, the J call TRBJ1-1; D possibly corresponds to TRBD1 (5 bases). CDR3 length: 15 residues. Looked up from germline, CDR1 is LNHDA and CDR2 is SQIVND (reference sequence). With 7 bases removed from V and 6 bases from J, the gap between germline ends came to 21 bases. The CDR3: CASNSGENRLSEAFF. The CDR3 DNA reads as TGTGCCAGTAACTCGGGGGAAAACAGGCTATCTGAAGCTTTCTTT.

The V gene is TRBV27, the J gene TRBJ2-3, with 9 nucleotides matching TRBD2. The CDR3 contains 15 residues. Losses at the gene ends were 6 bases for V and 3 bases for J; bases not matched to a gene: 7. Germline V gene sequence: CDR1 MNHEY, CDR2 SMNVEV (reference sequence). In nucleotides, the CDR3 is TGTGCCAGCAGCCCCAGCGGGGGGACGACAGATACGCAGTATTTT. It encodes CASSPSGGTTDTQYF.

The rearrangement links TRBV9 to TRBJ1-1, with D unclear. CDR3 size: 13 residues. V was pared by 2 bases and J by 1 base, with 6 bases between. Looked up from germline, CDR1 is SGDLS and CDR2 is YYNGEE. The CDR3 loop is CASSVAANTEAFF. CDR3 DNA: TGTGCCAGCAGCGTTGCGGCGAACACTGAAGCTTTCTTT. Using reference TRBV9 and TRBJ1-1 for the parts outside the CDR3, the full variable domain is DSGVTQTPKHLITATGQRVTLRCSPRSGDLSVYWYQQSLDQGLQFLIQYYNGEERAKGNILERFSAQQFPDLHSELNLSSLELGDSALYFCASSVAANTEAFFGQGTRLTVV.

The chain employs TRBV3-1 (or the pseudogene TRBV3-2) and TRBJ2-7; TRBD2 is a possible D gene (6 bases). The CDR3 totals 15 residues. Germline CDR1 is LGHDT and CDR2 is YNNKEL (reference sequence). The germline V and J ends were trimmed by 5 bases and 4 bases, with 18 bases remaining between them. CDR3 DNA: TGTGCCAGCAGCAAGGGCGGGGCGAAAGAGTACGAGCAGTACTTC. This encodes CASSKGGAKEYEQYF.

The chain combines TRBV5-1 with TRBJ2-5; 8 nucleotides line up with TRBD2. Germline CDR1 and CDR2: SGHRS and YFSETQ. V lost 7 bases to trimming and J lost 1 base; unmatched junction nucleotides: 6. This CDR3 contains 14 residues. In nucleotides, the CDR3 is TGCGCCAGCCAAGCGGGGGCCTTCCAAGAGACCCAGTACTTC. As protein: CASQAGAFQETQYF.

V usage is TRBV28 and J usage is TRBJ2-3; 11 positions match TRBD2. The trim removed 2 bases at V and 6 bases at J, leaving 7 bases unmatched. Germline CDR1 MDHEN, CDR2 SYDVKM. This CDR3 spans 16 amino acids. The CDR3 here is CASSLTASGGRDTQYF. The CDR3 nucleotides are TGTGCCAGCAGTTTAACGGCTAGCGGGGGGAGGGATACGCAGTATTTT.

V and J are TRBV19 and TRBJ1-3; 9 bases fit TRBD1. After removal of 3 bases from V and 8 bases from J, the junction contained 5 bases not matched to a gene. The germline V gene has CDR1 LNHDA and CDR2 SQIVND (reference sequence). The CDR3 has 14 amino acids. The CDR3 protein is CASSIAQGADTIYF. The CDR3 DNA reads TGTGCCAGTAGTATTGCACAGGGGGCTGACACCATATATTTT.

The CDR3 region has the DNA TGTGCCACCAGCAGAGACCTTACCTACGAGCAGTACTTC. Translated: CATSRDLTYEQYF. The chain combines TRBV15 with TRBJ2-7; D remains ambiguous. CDR1 is LNHNV and CDR2 is YYDKDF in the germline V gene (reference sequence). The CDR3 is made up of 13 amino acids. Trimming took 0 bases from V and 2 from J, leaving 5 bases between them.

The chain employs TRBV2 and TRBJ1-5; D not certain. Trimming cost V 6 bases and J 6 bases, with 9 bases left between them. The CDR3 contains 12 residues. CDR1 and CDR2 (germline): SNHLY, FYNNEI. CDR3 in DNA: TGTGCCAGCAGGTACAGCGGTCAGCCCCAGCATTTT. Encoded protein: CASRYSGQPQHF.

The DNA of the CDR3 is TGTGCCAGCAGCAGGACAGGGGGATCCAGCACTGAAGCTTTCTTT. Translated: CASSRTGGSSTEAFF. This sequence joins TRBV6-5 and TRBJ1-1, with 10 nucleotides matching TRBD1. Per the germline V gene, CDR1 is MNHEY and CDR2 is SVGAGI. This CDR3 comprises 15 residues. The ends lost 6 bases at V and 4 bases at J; junction bases unmatched: 8.

The CDR3 sequence: CASSLDGGNEKLFF. The CDR3 bases are TGTGCCAGCAGCTTAGACGGGGGTAATGAAAAACTGTTTTTT. V gene TRBV7-9 combines with J gene TRBJ1-4; D perhaps matches TRBD1 (5 bases). CDR1 and CDR2 (germline): SEHNR, FQNEAQ (reference sequence). This CDR3 region has 14 residues. V lost 1 base to trimming and J lost 4 bases, with 7 bases between them.

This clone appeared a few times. In DNA, the CDR3 is TGTGCCAGCTCACCATTCGGGTTAGAAGCTTTCTTT. Translating gives CASSPFGLEAFF. V gene TRBV18 combines with J gene TRBJ1-1; no firm D call. With 2 bases removed from V and 8 bases from J, the gap between germline ends came to 9 bases. The germline V gene encodes CDR1 KGHSH and CDR2 LQKENI. CDR3 length: 12 amino acids.

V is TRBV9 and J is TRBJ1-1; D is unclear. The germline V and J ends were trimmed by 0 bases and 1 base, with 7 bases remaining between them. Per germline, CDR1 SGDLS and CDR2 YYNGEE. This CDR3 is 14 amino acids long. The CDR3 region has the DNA TGTGCCAGCAGCGTAGGTCCGGGGAACACTGAAGCTTTCTTT. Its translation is CASSVGPGNTEAFF.